This passage covers 27 T cell receptor beta chains from one sample sequenced in a study of cytomegalovirus exposure and HLA in healthy donors. The primer mix had 60 Vbeta and 13 Jbeta primers. Profiling relied on immunoSEQ multiplex PCR, and the TCRdb table lists in-frame clones only, not all of them. The profile shows 64,000 or so clones, roughly 87% of them singletons. Sequenced material: PBMCs. All receptors derive from a female donor in good health and CMV-seronegative.

The rearrangement joins TRBV10-3 to TRBJ2-7; possibly TRBD2 for D (6 bases). V gave up 10 bases and J gave up 2 bases, with 18 bases separating them. The CDR3 spans 14 residues. Germline lookup yields CDR1 ENHRY and CDR2 SYGVKD. The CDR3 nucleotides are TGTGCCACGGGAGCCGGGACTCCGGCCTACGAGCAGTACTTC. It is translated as CATGAGTPAYEQYF.

The V call is TRBV20-1, the J call TRBJ1-2; no firm D call. Germline loops: CDR1 DFQATT, CDR2 SNEGSKA (reference sequence). V lost 5 bases to trimming and J lost 4 bases, with 8 bases between them. The CDR3 runs 11 residues. The CDR3 nucleotides are TGCAGTGCTGCTCTGAGCTATGGCTACACCTTC. Translated: CSAALSYGYTF.

The chain combines TRBV2 with TRBJ2-6, with 8 bases lining up with TRBD1. The V gene's germline CDR1 is SNHLY and CDR2 FYNNEI. The CDR3 length is 19 residues. Trimming at V came to 4 bases and at J to 0 bases, leaving 11 bases not matched to a gene. The CDR3 spells CASSVRTGQGYSGANVLTF. DNA for the CDR3: TGTGCCAGCAGTGTGCGTACCGGACAGGGCTACTCTGGGGCCAACGTCCTGACTTTC.

The V and J genes are TRBV4-1 and TRBJ2-4; 9 bases line up with TRBD1. The V gene's germline CDR1 is MGHRA and CDR2 YSYEKL. Unmatched junction bases numbered 0, after V lost 1 base and J lost 8 bases. The length of the CDR3 is 13 residues. The CDR3 region is CASSQGQGDIQYF. The DNA for the CDR3 is TGCGCCAGCAGCCAAGGACAGGGGGACATTCAGTACTTC.

The chain has TRBV6-5 and TRBJ2-7; no reliable D call. Trimming shortened V by 0 bases and J by 6 bases, and 3 bases separated the two germline ends. This CDR3 has 11 residues. The germline V gene encodes CDR1 MNHEY and CDR2 SVGAGI. In DNA, the CDR3 is TGTGCCAGCAGTTACTCGGCCGAGCAGTACTTC. Translating it yields CASSYSAEQYF.

The chain joins TRBV28 to TRBJ1-4, with 10 bases identical to TRBD1. Germline V lookup: CDR1 MDHEN, CDR2 SYDVKM. The CDR3 has 16 residues. Trimming at V came to 5 bases and at J to 7 bases, leaving 10 bases not matched to a gene. The CDR3 reads CASSRQGAVSGEKLFF. The CDR3 bases are TGTGCCAGCAGTAGACAGGGGGCCGTCTCGGGTGAAAAACTGTTTTTT.

The chain couples TRBV11-1 to TRBJ2-7; possible D gene TRBD1, 6 bases. Germline V CDR1 and CDR2: SGHAT, FQDESV (reference sequence). Trimming cost V 5 bases and J 1 base, with 12 bases left between them. The CDR3 runs to 14 residues. The CDR3 loop reads CASSLTRGSYEQYF. CDR3 sequence (DNA): TGTGCCAGCAGCCTCACCAGGGGATCCTACGAGCAGTACTTC.

V is TRBV4-1 and J is TRBJ2-7, with 7 bases lining up with TRBD2. Looked up from germline, CDR1 is MGHRA and CDR2 is YSYEKL. CDR3 length: 16 amino acids. V lost 0 bases, J lost 3 bases, and 8 bases stayed unmatched. The CDR3 region has the DNA TGCGCCAGCAGCCAAGAGGTGACTAGCAGATACTACGAGCAGTACTTC. Translation: CASSQEVTSRYYEQYF.

The chain carries TRBV19 and TRBJ2-7; maybe TRBD1 (5 bases). There are 15 residues in the CDR3. Trimming left V 2 bases short and J 3 bases short, with 14 bases between. Germline CDR1 reads LNHDA; CDR2 reads SQIVND (reference sequence). CDR3 nucleotides: TGTGCCAGTAGTATAAGGGGTGGACAAGGCTACGAGCAGTACTTC. This codes for CASSIRGGQGYEQYF.

The chain joins TRBV19 to TRBJ2-1; 8 bases are shared with TRBD2. V lost 1 base to trimming and J lost 0 bases; unmatched junction nucleotides: 2. This CDR3 region has 16 residues. Germline assignment: CDR1 LNHDA and CDR2 SQIVND (reference sequence). The CDR3 is CASSIGSGSSYNEQFF. In DNA, the CDR3 is TGTGCCAGTAGTATAGGAAGCGGGAGCTCCTACAATGAGCAGTTCTTC.

The CDR3 region is CASSVEQGVEQYF. DNA for the CDR3: TGTGCCAGCAGCGTAGAACAGGGGGTCGAGCAGTACTTC. This chain joins TRBV9 and TRBJ2-7, with TRBD1 matching 8 bases. The germline CDR1 and CDR2 sequences are SGDLS and YYNGEE. V shed 0 bases, J shed 6 bases, and the junction held 2 bases outside the gene matches. The CDR3 is 13 residues long.

This chain links TRBV28 with TRBJ1-5, with D maybe TRBD1 (5 bases). Per the germline V gene, CDR1 is MDHEN and CDR2 is SYDVKM. The CDR3 runs to 13 residues. With 5 bases removed from V and 5 bases from J, the gap between germline ends came to 10 bases. The CDR3 region has the DNA TGTGCCAGCAGTGCAGGGAGGGATCAGCCCCAGCATTTT. It translates to CASSAGRDQPQHF.

This clone was seen once. This chain links TRBV28 with TRBJ1-1; tentatively, D is TRBD1 (5 bases). Germline CDR1 MDHEN, CDR2 SYDVKM. The CDR3 runs to 15 residues. V lost 2 bases and J lost 4, with 14 bases in between. The CDR3 DNA reads TGTGCCAGCAGTTTAAGCGGGACCCCCGTCACTGAAGCTTTCTTT. Amino acid sequence: CASSLSGTPVTEAFF. Looking up the rest from reference TRBV28 and TRBJ1-1 gives the full variable domain: DVKVTQSSRYLVKRTGEKVFLECVQDMDHENMFWYRQDPGLGLRLIYFSYDVKMKEKGDIPEGYSVSREKKERFSLILESASTNQTSMYLCASSLSGTPVTEAFFGQGTRLTVV.

The rearrangement joins TRBV19 to TRBJ2-3; weak D call: TRBD2 (5 bases). The germline V and J ends were trimmed by 3 bases and 2 bases, with 9 bases remaining between them. This CDR3 region has 14 residues. Germline V CDR1 and CDR2: LNHDA, SQIVND (reference sequence). The CDR3 region has the DNA TGTGCCAGTAGTATGGGCGGGCTCACAGATACGCAGTATTTT. This codes for CASSMGGLTDTQYF. The full variable domain, completed using reference TRBV19 and TRBJ2-3, is DGGITQSPKYLFRKEGQNVTLSCEQNLNHDAMYWYRQDPGQGLRLIYYSQIVNDFQKGDIAEGYSVSREKKESFPLTVTSAQKNPTAFYLCASSMGGLTDTQYFGPGTRLTVL.

The rearrangement joins TRBV7-9 to TRBJ2-1; TRBD1 might be the D (5 bases). This CDR3 contains 11 residues. Germline V gene sequence: CDR1 SEHNR, CDR2 FQNEAQ (reference sequence). Trimming stripped 4 bases from V and 7 bases from J, with 5 bases between. CDR3 sequence reads: CASSSGNEQFF. The CDR3 coding sequence is TGTGCCAGCAGCTCAGGGAATGAGCAGTTCTTC.

V is TRBV30 and J is TRBJ2-2, with 8 bases matching TRBD2. CDR3 length: 15 residues. The trim removed 6 bases at V and 1 base at J, leaving 7 bases unmatched. CDR1 GTSNPN and CDR2 SVGIG come from the germline V gene (reference sequence). DNA for the CDR3: TGTGCCTGCGGTCTAGCGGGCTTGAACACCGGGGAGCTGTTTTTT. Translating gives CACGLAGLNTGELFF.

The chain has TRBV5-1 and TRBJ2-1; 9 positions agree with TRBD2. CDR3 length equals 15 residues. From germline, CDR1 is SGHRS and CDR2 YFSETQ. V lost 0 bases, J lost 8 bases, and 6 bases stayed unmatched. The CDR3 DNA sequence: TGCGCCAGCAGCTTGGTTGGCGGGGGGGCCGATGAGCAGTTCTTC. Protein sequence: CASSLVGGGADEQFF.

This clone has just a few counts. The rearrangement links TRBV30 to TRBJ2-1, with D possibly TRBD1 on 5 matching bases. The CDR3 spans 14 residues. CDR1 and CDR2 from the germline V gene are GTSNPN and SVGIG (reference sequence). The V gene lost 2 bases and the J gene lost 5 bases, with 13 bases spanning the gap. The CDR3 reads CAWSLQALHNEQFF. The CDR3, as DNA: TGTGCCTGGAGTCTACAGGCTCTTCACAATGAGCAGTTCTTC.

The V gene is TRBV19, the J gene TRBJ1-5; D is perhaps TRBD1 (5 bases). Trimming took 4 bases from V and 7 from J, leaving 11 bases between them. The CDR3 runs to 13 residues. CDR1 and CDR2 (germline): LNHDA, SQIVND (reference sequence). The DNA of the CDR3 is TGTGCCAGTAGTAACCAGGGCGCCCAGCCCCAGCATTTT. The encoded protein is CASSNQGAQPQHF.

In its sample, this clone was seen once. V gene TRBV28 combines with J gene TRBJ2-5, with a tentative D call TRBD2 (5 bases). Germline V CDR1 and CDR2: MDHEN, SYDVKM. The CDR3 length is 13 residues. V was clipped by 7 bases and J by 5 bases, with 14 bases between them. CDR3 in amino acids: CASTSGGSETQYF. CDR3 DNA sequence: TGTGCCAGCACTTCTGGAGGTTCGGAGACCCAGTACTTC.

V is TRBV7-3 and J is TRBJ2-5; 7 bases map to TRBD2. The end of the DNA is better explained by TRBJ2-7, so the J call may be wrong. This CDR3 contains 13 residues. CDR1 SGHTA and CDR2 FQGTGA come from the germline V gene. The CDR3 sequence: CASSLQGGYEQYF. CDR3 nucleotide sequence: TGTGCCAGCAGCCTCCAGGGAGGGTACGAGCAGTACTTC.

The genes are TRBV11-3 and TRBJ2-2, with 12 bases lining up with TRBD2. With V trimmed by 5 bases and J by 5 bases, 9 bases remained unmatched. The CDR3 contains 17 residues. Germline loops: CDR1 SGHNT, CDR2 YENEEA. CDR3 region: CASSPTSGSSGTGELFF. As DNA, the CDR3 is TGTGCCAGCAGCCCGACTAGCGGGAGTTCTGGTACCGGGGAGCTGTTTTTT.

The rearrangement joins TRBV6-6 to TRBJ2-7; TRBD2 matches 10 bases. The germline V gene has CDR1 MNHNY and CDR2 SVGAGI (reference sequence). The V segment lost 2 bases and the J segment 7 bases; nucleotides outside the gene matches: 8. The CDR3 is 15 amino acids. CDR3 nucleotides: TGTGCCAGCAGTTACAAGGGACTAGCGACCAAGGAGCAGTACTTC. Translating it yields CASSYKGLATKEQYF.

This clone was detected only a few times. The V and J genes are TRBV6-6 and TRBJ2-3; the match to TRBD2 covers 14 bases. There are 16 residues in the CDR3. The ends lost 6 bases at V and 3 bases at J; junction bases unmatched: 5. Germline V gene data show CDR1 as MNHNY and CDR2 as SVGAGI (reference sequence). The CDR3: CASRKGTSGRTDTQYF. In nucleotides, the CDR3 is TGTGCCAGCAGGAAGGGGACTAGCGGGAGAACAGATACGCAGTATTTT.

V and J are TRBV19 and TRBJ1-1; 7 nucleotides match TRBD1. Per germline, CDR1 LNHDA and CDR2 SQIVND (reference sequence). After removal of 7 bases from V and 0 bases from J, the junction contained 14 bases not matched to a gene. CDR3 size: 17 residues. CDR3: CASKREALRGLNTEAFF. For the CDR3, the DNA is TGTGCCAGTAAAAGAGAAGCTCTGAGGGGGCTGAACACTGAAGCTTTCTTT.

The rearrangement links TRBV6-5 to TRBJ2-1; D gene ambiguous. This CDR3 spans 12 amino acids. With 7 bases removed from V and 10 bases from J, the gap between germline ends came to 14 bases. Germline V gives CDR1 MNHEY, CDR2 SVGAGI. CDR3 sequence (DNA): TGTGCCAGCACGTCACCTTCGCGGGAGCAGTTCTTC. Amino acid sequence: CASTSPSREQFF.

This sequence joins TRBV27 and TRBJ2-3; 12 bases are a match to TRBD2. This CDR3 has 16 amino acids. Germline-derived CDR1 and CDR2 are MNHEY and SMNVEV (reference sequence). V trimming: 3 bases; J trimming: 2 bases; junction bases outside the gene matches: 3. The CDR3 coding sequence is TGTGCCAGCAGTTTCACTAGCGGGAGGACCACAGATACGCAGTATTTT. Translation: CASSFTSGRTTDTQYF.